This T cell receptor (beta chain) was sequenced in a study of blood T cell repertoires in COVID-19. Overall study context: Acute-phase and convalescent COVID-19 samples originated in the United States, Italy and Spain. Sources were T cells, B-cell-depleted T cells, or PBMCs; the material itself was cDNA or gDNA.

This CDR3 comprises 14 residues. Losses at the gene ends were 4 bases for V and 1 base for J; bases not matched to a gene: 3. In germline, CDR1 is KGHSH, CDR2 LQKENI. Authors' analysis steps: By means of reference gene primer amplification, nucleated cell counts were estimated. TCRdb's table, derived via immunoSEQ multiplex PCR, lists solely in-frame clones and lacks some. The V and J calls and clone size come from that table; D and trimming were worked out from the DNA. The sample shows roughly 150,000 clones, 80% to 90% of them seen only once. This receptor was identified in a woman aged 70 to 79 with acute or convalescent COVID-19. This chain uses TRBV18 with TRBJ2-5, with 7 positions matching TRBD1. Source material: peripheral blood. CDR3 nucleotide sequence: TGTGCCAGCTCACAGGGGACAGCCCAAGAGACCCAGTACTTC. This codes for CASSQGTAQETQYF.